This TCR beta chain was obtained from a study of T cell responses to AZD1222 COVID-19 vaccine. Study at large: Timing groups of about 4 and about 12 weeks for second doses were pooled. Study-wide points: Sampled repertoires all dated from after the peak T cell response. A mostly white British donor set with more females was recruited, and clonal diversity was possibly underestimated.

Comment on this clone: No antigen is known for it.

The CDR3 has 16 amino acids. Germline CDR1 is MNHNS and CDR2 is SASEGT. V shed 4 bases, J shed 0 bases, and the junction held 8 bases outside the gene matches. Assay: immunoSEQ multiplex PCR; the TCRdb copy retains only in-frame clones and omits some. The table shows some 150,000 clones, with around nine tenths occurring only once. The chain combines TRBV6-1 with TRBJ2-7, with 8 bases fitting TRBD2. The source is an adult in good health. The source material was peripheral blood, sampled on day 0 of AZD1222 vaccination. DNA for the CDR3: TGTGCCAGCAGTGCTCTCACTAGCGGAGCCTCCTACGAGCAGTACTTC. Translation: CASSALTSGASYEQYF.